Presented here are 27 T cell receptor beta chains from one specimen sequenced in a study of neurological immune-mediated disorders. From the 5' RACE reads, TCRdb called clonotypes with MiXCR, one entry per CDR3 protein. The data contain some 61,000 distinct CDR3 sequences, around 4.2% of them singletons. Sequencing was performed on PBMCs. These receptor sequences come from a man under 40 with multiple sclerosis.

This clonotype was seen at least ten times. The chain combines TRBV5-1 with TRBJ1-3; tentatively, D is TRBD1 (5 bases). Germline V gene sequence: CDR1 SGHRS, CDR2 YFSETQ. Trimming cost V 3 bases and J 4 bases, with 14 bases left between them. This CDR3 is built from 15 residues. CDR3 nucleotides: TGCGCCAGCAGCTGGGGACGAGTAGGAGGAAACACCATATATTTT. As protein: CASSWGRVGGNTIYF. The full variable domain, with the rest looked up from reference TRBV5-1 and TRBJ1-3, is KAGVTQTPRYLIKTRGQQVTLSCSPISGHRSVSWYQQTPGQGLQFLFEYFSETQRNKGNFPGRFSGRQFSNSRSEMNVSTLELGDSALYLCASSWGRVGGNTIYFGEGSWLTVV.

The chain couples TRBV6-5 to TRBJ1-2; D call uncertain. The V and J ends lost 2 bases and 3 bases respectively, with 7 bases between them. From germline, CDR1 is MNHEY and CDR2 SVGAGI. CDR3 length equals 13 residues. Written as DNA, the CDR3 is TGTGCCAGCAGTTACCGCCTCGACTATGGCTACACCTTC. It translates to CASSYRLDYGYTF.

This clonotype has only a few counts. The chain links TRBV19 to TRBJ1-5; 8 bases fit TRBD1. V dropped 5 bases and J dropped 6; count of bases not matched to a gene: 6. CDR3 length equals 14 residues. Germline V lookup: CDR1 LNHDA, CDR2 SQIVND (reference sequence). The CDR3 DNA reads as TGTGCCAGTAGTCGACAGGGGCCGACTCAGCCCCAGCATTTT. Translation: CASSRQGPTQPQHF. Full variable domain (outside the CDR3, taken from reference TRBV19 and TRBJ1-5): DGGITQSPKYLFRKEGQNVTLSCEQNLNHDAMYWYRQDPGQGLRLIYYSQIVNDFQKGDIAEGYSVSREKKESFPLTVTSAQKNPTAFYLCASSRQGPTQPQHFGDGTRLSIL.

Note on this clonotype: Mismatch with germline at one junction end may stem from a read error. This chain connects TRBV27 to TRBJ1-6; D is possibly TRBD1 (5 bases). Germline values: CDR1 MNHEY, CDR2 SMNVEV (reference sequence). There are 14 residues in the CDR3. The CDR3 region has the DNA TGTGCCAGCAGCCTTGGGGGATTGGGTTCACCCCTCAACTTT. It translates to CASSLGGLGSPLNF.

This clonotype occurred many times. The chain links TRBV3-1 to TRBJ2-3; D could derive from TRBD1 or TRBD2 (7 bases each). The V gene lost 2 bases and the J gene lost 2 bases, with 20 bases spanning the gap. Germline V gene sequence: CDR1 LGHDT, CDR2 YNNKEL (reference sequence). This CDR3 region has 18 residues. CDR3 bases: TGTGCCAGCAGCCAAATAGTAAGCAGGGGGGGCACCACAGATACGCAGTATTTT. This codes for CASSQIVSRGGTTDTQYF.

This clonotype was seen many times. This chain links TRBV7-2 with TRBJ2-2, with TRBD2 identical over 14 bases. This CDR3 has 15 amino acids. Germline V CDR1 and CDR2: SGHTA, FQGNSA. With 5 bases clipped from V and 10 bases from J, the junction kept 6 bases outside the gene matches. CDR3 protein: CASSLTSGGAQELFF. The CDR3 nucleotides are TGTGCCAGCAGCCTGACTAGCGGGGGGGCCCAGGAGCTGTTTTTT.

This clonotype occurred many times. V and J are TRBV20-1 and TRBJ1-1, with 8 bases matching TRBD1. Germline CDR1 DFQATT, CDR2 SNEGSKA (reference sequence). The CDR3 runs to 13 residues. Trimming took 4 bases from V and 7 from J; bases not matched to a gene: 8. The CDR3 is CSATRQGRFEAFF. The CDR3 DNA sequence: TGCAGTGCTACCAGACAGGGGAGGTTTGAAGCTTTCTTT.

This clonotype has a count of ten or more. V and J are TRBV6-2 or TRBV6-3 and TRBJ1-5, with D hard to call. CDR1 and CDR2 from the germline V gene are MNHEY and SVGEGT. Trimming stripped 5 bases from V and 0 bases from J, with 8 bases between. The CDR3 consists of 14 residues. This CDR3 is CASSSTYSNQPQHF. In DNA, the CDR3 is TGTGCCAGCAGTAGCACTTATAGCAATCAGCCCCAGCATTTT.

This clonotype was counted at least ten times. This rearrangement joins TRBV15 to TRBJ2-1; TRBD1 aligns across 9 bases. CDR1 is LNHNV and CDR2 is YYDKDF in the germline V gene (reference sequence). V lost 5 bases and J lost 4; bases outside the gene matches: 15. The CDR3 sequence is 18 residues long. The CDR3 DNA reads TGTGCCACCAGCCCTCAAGTAGGGGACAGGGAAATATACAATGAGCAGTTCTTC. Its protein is CATSPQVGDREIYNEQFF.

This clonotype was detected ten times or more. This rearrangement joins TRBV20-1 to TRBJ2-1, with D perhaps given as TRBD1 or TRBD2 (5 bases each). Germline V gene lookup returns CDR1 DFQATT and CDR2 SNEGSKA (reference sequence). V lost 6 bases and J lost 2, with 14 bases in between. CDR3 length: 14 amino acids. The CDR3 bases are TGCAGTGCCTTAGTGGGGGACGCCTACAATGAGCAGTTCTTC. Translated: CSALVGDAYNEQFF.

This clonotype was recorded many times. The chain employs TRBV5-1 and TRBJ1-1; TRBD1 aligns across 11 bases. The germline V gene has CDR1 SGHRS and CDR2 YFSETQ. This CDR3 is 14 amino acids long. The V segment lost 4 bases and the J segment 4 bases; nucleotides outside the gene matches: 3. The CDR3 spells CASSTGQGATEAFF. The DNA for the CDR3 is TGCGCCAGCAGCACCGGACAGGGGGCCACTGAAGCTTTCTTT. Drawing the rest from reference TRBV5-1 and TRBJ1-1, the complete variable domain is KAGVTQTPRYLIKTRGQQVTLSCSPISGHRSVSWYQQTPGQGLQFLFEYFSETQRNKGNFPGRFSGRQFSNSRSEMNVSTLELGDSALYLCASSTGQGATEAFFGQGTRLTVV.

Ten or more counts support this clonotype. V and J are TRBV3-1 and TRBJ1-2, with 8 bases identical to TRBD1. Germline CDR1 is LGHDT and CDR2 is YNNKEL (reference sequence). Trimming took 3 bases from V and 7 from J; bases not matched to a gene: 4. The CDR3 loop spans 13 amino acids. This CDR3 reads CASSHRQGSGYTF. The CDR3 DNA follows: TGTGCCAGCAGCCACCGACAGGGGTCTGGCTACACCTTC.

This clonotype was counted ten times or more. The V gene is TRBV5-1, the J gene TRBJ2-1; 12 bases are shared with TRBD2. With 0 bases clipped from V and 2 bases from J, the junction kept 0 bases outside the gene matches. Looked up from germline, CDR1 is SGHRS and CDR2 is YFSETQ. The CDR3 is 16 residues long. The CDR3 spells CASSLASGGAYNEQFF. The CDR3 nucleotides are TGCGCCAGCAGCTTGGCTAGCGGGGGGGCCTACAATGAGCAGTTCTTC.

This clonotype was counted at least ten times. The chain joins TRBV15 to TRBJ2-7; perhaps TRBD1 as D (7 bases). Germline loops: CDR1 LNHNV, CDR2 YYDKDF (reference sequence). V was trimmed by 0 bases and J by 0 bases, leaving 12 bases between them. CDR3 length: 16 residues. CDR3 nucleotide sequence: TGTGCCACCAGCAGAGATCGGGGGACAGCCTCCTACGAGCAGTACTTC. This translates into CATSRDRGTASYEQYF.

This clonotype was picked up many times. The chain links TRBV7-2 to TRBJ2-1; D is ambiguous. CDR1 and CDR2 (germline): SGHTA, FQGNSA. The CDR3 is made up of 13 amino acids. Trimming took 3 bases from V and 10 from J, leaving 13 bases between them. The CDR3: CASSLISLPEQFF. The CDR3, as DNA: TGTGCCAGCAGCTTGATTAGCCTACCAGAGCAGTTCTTC.

Ten or more counts support this clonotype. The genes are TRBV5-1 and TRBJ2-7; D is ambiguous. The V gene lost 7 bases and the J gene lost 3 bases, with 14 bases spanning the gap. Germline lookup yields CDR1 SGHRS and CDR2 YFSETQ. The CDR3 extends over 13 amino acids. Here the CDR3 reads CASQIDGYYEQYF. CDR3 nucleotide sequence: TGCGCCAGCCAAATTGACGGATACTACGAGCAGTACTTC. The full variable domain, completed using reference TRBV5-1 and TRBJ2-7, is KAGVTQTPRYLIKTRGQQVTLSCSPISGHRSVSWYQQTPGQGLQFLFEYFSETQRNKGNFPGRFSGRQFSNSRSEMNVSTLELGDSALYLCASQIDGYYEQYFGPGTRLTVT.

The chain links TRBV18 to TRBJ1-4, with TRBD1 matching 11 bases. J lost 10 bases, V lost 2 bases, and 3 bases had no gene match. The length of the CDR3 is 14 residues. CDR1 is KGHSH and CDR2 is LQKENI in the germline V gene. The CDR3 DNA reads as TGTGCCAGCTCACCAGGCGGGACAGGGGGAAAACTGTTTTTT. Translated, it gives CASSPGGTGGKLFF.

Concerning this clonotype itself: Its ends do not fully match the called genes, so a read error is possible. The J gene is TRBJ1-5, the V gene TRBV20-1; TRBD1 is a possible D gene (5 bases). The V gene's germline CDR1 is DFQATT and CDR2 SNEGSKA (reference sequence). The CDR3 extends over 15 amino acids. CDR3 in DNA: TGCAGTGCTAGATTGGGGATGGGGGAGAGTCAGCCCCAGAATTTT. Its protein product is CSARLGMGESQPQNF.

At least ten counts were recorded for this clonotype. Its ends do not fully match the called genes, so a read error is possible. The chain employs TRBV4-1 and TRBJ1-3; possibly TRBD1 for D (5 bases). Germline loops: CDR1 MGHRA, CDR2 YSYEKL. This CDR3 region has 15 residues. CDR3 region: CASSEEGRTGNTIYF. The CDR3, as DNA: TGCGCCAGCAGCGAAGAGGGGAGAACTGGAAACACCATATATTTT.

This clonotype was detected ten times or more. The chain employs TRBV7-9 and TRBJ2-3, with no clear D. This CDR3 has 15 amino acids. Trimming took off 4 bases at V and 2 bases at J, with 13 bases between the two ends. CDR1 SEHNR and CDR2 FQNEAQ come from the germline V gene (reference sequence). This chain's CDR3 is CASSSNTAFTDTQYF. The CDR3 bases are TGTGCCAGCAGCTCCAATACAGCGTTCACAGATACGCAGTATTTT.

The chain recombines TRBV9 with TRBJ1-3; maybe TRBD1 (5 bases). V lost 0 bases and J 1 base, leaving 14 bases between the germline ends. CDR3 length: 17 residues. The germline gives CDR1 SGDLS, CDR2 YYNGEE. CDR3 nucleotides: TGTGCCAGCAGCGTAGAGCTCGCGGGGCAGTCTGGAAACACCATATATTTT. Translating gives CASSVELAGQSGNTIYF. Drawing the rest from reference TRBV9 and TRBJ1-3, the complete variable domain is DSGVTQTPKHLITATGQRVTLRCSPRSGDLSVYWYQQSLDQGLQFLIQYYNGEERAKGNILERFSAQQFPDLHSELNLSSLELGDSALYFCASSVELAGQSGNTIYFGEGSWLTVV.

This clonotype was seen only a few times. The chain is built from TRBV3-1 and TRBJ2-5, with 10 bases identical to TRBD2. V was pared by 0 bases and J by 8 bases, with 21 bases of the junction left unmatched. This CDR3 is 20 amino acids long. Germline V gene lookup returns CDR1 LGHDT and CDR2 YNNKEL (reference sequence). CDR3 region: CASSQEGTSGEGTTRDTQYF. CDR3 bases: TGTGCCAGCAGCCAAGAGGGTACTAGCGGGGAGGGAACTACAAGAGATACCCAGTACTTC.

This clonotype turned up a few times. A much larger clone sits a single nucleotide away, making a read error possible. The rearrangement links TRBV7-8 to TRBJ2-7; D gene ambiguous. V was trimmed by 6 bases and J by 2 bases, leaving 5 bases between them. This CDR3 contains 11 residues. Germline V gene lookup returns CDR1 SGHVS and CDR2 FQNEAQ. The DNA of the CDR3 is TGTGCCAGCAGTAAAACCTACGAGCAGTACTTC. It translates to CASSKTYEQYF.

This clonotype was counted at least ten times. This chain uses TRBV2 with TRBJ1-1; 7 nucleotides align to TRBD1. The CDR3 runs 13 residues. From germline, CDR1 is SNHLY and CDR2 FYNNEI. The trim removed 6 bases at V and 1 base at J, leaving 2 bases unmatched. The CDR3 spells CASRGQPNTEAFF. The CDR3 DNA follows: TGTGCCAGCAGGGGACAGCCGAACACTGAAGCTTTCTTT.

Worth noting for this clonotype: Germline and junction disagree at one end, which may indicate a read error. The CDR3 coding sequence is TGCAGTGCTAGGAGTGCCTCGGATCAGCACCAGCATTTT. It yields the protein CSARSASDQHQHF. This chain joins TRBV20-1 and TRBJ1-5; D ambiguous. This CDR3 region has 13 residues. CDR1 DFQATT and CDR2 SNEGSKA come from the germline V gene (reference sequence).

This clonotype was recorded at least ten times. CDR3 amino acids: CASSFAGGESYEQYF. CDR3 DNA sequence: TGTGCCAGCAGTTTTGCCGGGGGCGAGTCCTACGAGCAGTACTTC. The V call is TRBV27, the J call TRBJ2-7; either TRBD1 or TRBD2 may supply D (6 bases each). Germline V CDR1 and CDR2: MNHEY, SMNVEV (reference sequence). The CDR3 runs to 15 residues. V lost 3 bases and J lost 1, with 13 bases in between.

This clonotype showed up many times. This chain connects TRBV7-8 to TRBJ2-1, with 7 bases aligning to TRBD1. Germline trimming cut 3 bases from V and 3 bases from J; bases unmatched to any gene: 5. The germline V gene has CDR1 SGHVS and CDR2 FQNEAQ. This CDR3 contains 15 residues. The CDR3 DNA reads as TGTGCCAGCAGCTTCCCCAGACAGGGCTACAATGAGCAGTTCTTC. Its protein product is CASSFPRQGYNEQFF. The full variable domain, its missing parts supplied by reference TRBV7-8 and TRBJ2-1, is GAGVSQSPRYKVAKRGQDVALRCDPISGHVSLFWYQQALGQGPEFLTYFQNEAQLDKSGLPSDRFFAERPEGSVSTLKIQRTQQEDSAVYLCASSFPRQGYNEQFFGPGTRLTVL.